These 10 T cell receptor beta chains were sequenced from one sample in a study of identical twins. TCRdb re-analysed the 5' RACE reads in MiXCR, keeping a single row per CDR3 protein. The sample contains roughly 720,000 distinct CDR3 sequences, 15% to 20% of which appear only once. This sample was also put to use in a study of T cells expressing NK-cell markers.

The sample comprised PBMCs. The receptors were gathered from a woman under 30 in good health.

The CDR3 DNA is TGTGCCAGCAGCAGAGGGGGGGCCGCCTACGAGCAGTACTTC. Translation: CASSRGGAAYEQYF. The J gene is TRBJ2-7, the V gene TRBV5-4, with D possibly being TRBD2 (7 bases). Between the trimmed V and J ends, which lost 4 bases and 2 bases, there was a span of 13 bases. The germline V gene encodes CDR1 SGHNT and CDR2 YYREEE (reference sequence). The CDR3 has 14 amino acids.

V and J are TRBV11-2 and TRBJ2-5, with 7 positions matching TRBD2. The CDR3 totals 14 residues. Trimming at V came to 5 bases and at J to 4 bases, leaving 7 bases not matched to a gene. Germline CDR1 SGHAT, CDR2 FQNNGV. The CDR3 region has the DNA TGTGCCAGCAGCGCTGGACTAGTCGGAGAGACCCAGTACTTC. Its translation: CASSAGLVGETQYF.

The chain employs TRBV7-8 and TRBJ2-1; D might be TRBD1 or TRBD2, each matching 5 bases. Germline CDR1 reads SGHVS; CDR2 reads FQNEAQ. CDR3 length: 15 residues. Trimming pared 6 bases from V and 5 bases from J, leaving 17 bases between. DNA of the CDR3: TGTGCCAGCAGTTCCCCCCGGGACCCGAACAATGAGCAGTTCTTC. Its protein product is CASSSPRDPNNEQFF. Supplemented by reference TRBV7-8 and TRBJ2-1, the full variable domain reads GAGVSQSPRYKVAKRGQDVALRCDPISGHVSLFWYQQALGQGPEFLTYFQNEAQLDKSGLPSDRFFAERPEGSVSTLKIQRTQQEDSAVYLCASSSPRDPNNEQFFGPGTRLTVL.

This clonotype was counted only a few times. The chain employs TRBV3-1 and TRBJ2-1; possible D gene TRBD2, 6 bases. The CDR3 has 15 residues. Between the trimmed V and J ends, which lost 4 bases and 5 bases, there was a span of 15 bases. CDR1 and CDR2 (germline): LGHDT, YNNKEL (reference sequence). CDR3 residues: CASSLRRGLNNEQFF. In nucleotides, the CDR3 is TGTGCCAGCAGCCTTCGTAGGGGACTCAACAATGAGCAGTTCTTC.

This clonotype was seen only a few times. The DNA for the CDR3 is TGTGCCAGCAGCTCCAAGCCGGGACCGGGCTACGAGCAGTACTTC. This encodes CASSSKPGPGYEQYF. This rearrangement joins TRBV7-2 to TRBJ2-7; D tentatively reads TRBD1 or TRBD2 (5 bases each). Trimming left V 4 bases short and J 3 bases short, with 16 bases between. CDR1 and CDR2 (germline): SGHTA, FQGNSA. The CDR3 runs to 15 residues.

This chain joins TRBV3-1 and TRBJ2-2; maybe TRBD2 (7 bases). V lost 6 bases, J lost 1 base, and 15 bases lay in between. Germline CDR1 is LGHDT and CDR2 is YNNKEL (reference sequence). CDR3 length: 16 residues. CDR3 residues: CASRPWRGQNTGELFF. CDR3 nucleotides: TGTGCCAGCAGACCCTGGCGGGGGCAGAACACCGGGGAGCTGTTTTTT.

This clonotype showed up just a few times. The chain employs TRBV10-3 and TRBJ1-5; TRBD1 might be the D (5 bases). With 10 bases removed from V and 0 bases from J, the gap between germline ends came to 13 bases. Germline CDR1 ENHRY, CDR2 SYGVKD. The CDR3 consists of 14 residues. The CDR3 nucleotides are TGTGCCAGCGGGGCAGGAGATAGCAATCAGCCCCAGCATTTT. Amino acids: CASGAGDSNQPQHF.

The CDR3 region is CSVEWLDKQETQYF. CDR3 coding DNA: TGCAGCGTTGAATGGCTAGACAAACAAGAGACCCAGTACTTC. The rearrangement joins TRBV29-1 to TRBJ2-5; D not resolved. Germline V gene lookup returns CDR1 SQVTM and CDR2 ANQGSEA. V lost 2 bases and J 2 bases, leaving 12 bases between the germline ends. The CDR3 is 14 amino acids. The full variable domain, completed using reference TRBV29-1 and TRBJ2-5, is SAVISQKPSRDICQRGTSLTIQCQVDSQVTMMFWYRQQPGQSLTLIATANQGSEATYESGFVIDKFPISRPNLTFSTLTVSNMSPEDSSIYLCSVEWLDKQETQYFGPGTRLLVL.

Note on this clonotype: The junction and the germline gene differ at one end; a read error may be behind it. This sequence joins TRBV20-1 and TRBJ2-5; D remains unclear. Germline V gene lookup returns CDR1 DFQATT and CDR2 SNEGSKA (reference sequence). This CDR3 has 16 residues. CDR3 residues: CCARATTPVRRETQYF. The CDR3, as DNA: TGCTGTGCTAGAGCCACCACTCCAGTTAGGAGAGAGACCCAGTACTTC.

This chain connects TRBV5-6 to TRBJ1-1; D not certain. V gave up 4 bases and J gave up 3 bases, with 13 bases separating them. The CDR3 covers 14 residues. CDR1 is SGHDT and CDR2 is YYEEEE in the germline V gene. The CDR3 bases are TGTGCCAGCAGCCCTAGTCTCCGCCACACTGAAGCTTTCTTT. Protein product: CASSPSLRHTEAFF.